This record looks at one T cell receptor (beta chain) sequence and its context. Its antigen remains unidentified. This entry comes from a study of T cell responses to AZD1222 COVID-19 vaccine. Study-level findings and limits: Donor demographics were predominantly white British with a female majority; clonal diversity may be underestimated. Close to half of all spike-specific TCRs reportedly target regions of the variants that are unmutated. An increase in Spike-specific TCR breadth and depth was observed after two AZD1222 doses. Repertoire collection took place solely once the T cell response had peaked.

Data came from immunoSEQ multiplex PCR; TCRdb stores just in-frame clones and leaves some out. The sample yields about 130,000 clones, approximately 85% seen once. The clonotype was recovered from an adult who received the AZD1222 COVID-19 vaccine. The starting material was peripheral blood, obtained 28 days after the second AZD1222 dose.

CDR3 bases: TGTGCCACCAGTCGCCGGGGTGTGGACACTGAAGCTTTCTTT. Protein product: CATSRRGVDTEAFF. The J gene is TRBJ1-1, the V gene TRBV24-1; D is undetermined. Germline V gives CDR1 KGHDR, CDR2 SFDVKD. The CDR3 length is 14 residues. Trimming cost V 6 bases and J 3 bases, with 13 bases left between them.